The present entry profiles one T cell receptor beta chain with its context. This clonotype has a count of ten or more. There is no known antigen for this receptor. The input lacks base qualities; no much larger clone sits a single base away. The sample comes from a study of T-cell reconstitution after alpha-beta-depleted transplantation in children (TCRdb year 2016). Context from the whole study: Using TCR repertoire profiling, the study quantitatively followed how T-cell immune reconstitution unfolded in children after TCRalphabeta/CD19-depleted allogeneic hematopoietic cell transplantation. What the authors observed across the whole study: The frequencies of hyperexpanded clones fell over the following months, and after one year, T-cell counts and TCRbeta diversity were mostly attributed to newly produced T cells. Apparently early alphabetaT-cell count recovery about two months after transplant reportedly relied on only several hundred rapidly expanded clones derived from non-depleted graft cells. In some patients, the high TCRbeta diversity seen at day 60 was put down to recipient T cells and intrathymic progenitors that had survived conditioning.

The treatment or condition label of this sample denotes: allogeneic hematopoietic cell transplantation with graft depleted of TCRalphabeta T cells and CD19 B cells. Transplant recipients were children who received TCRalphabeta/CD19-depleted allogeneic hematopoietic cell grafts. Libraries came from PCR. TCRdb shows the sequencer as Illumina HiSeq 2500. To normalize quantification of the TCRbeta repertoire, the TCR libraries were built with molecular barcoding that relied on unique molecular identifiers. TCRdb's own reprocessing of the public reads used fastp at Q25 and MiXCR and kept productive beta chains. Every CDR3 protein is listed once, alongside the most common genes and DNA of its rows. For this sample the table gives 110,000 or so distinct CDR3 sequences, of which around 6.4% were detected only once. The leading ten clones occupy about 23% of the sample. V and J lose 7 bases and 1 base, and a span of 4 bases separates them. CDR1 and CDR2, per the germline V gene, are MGHDK and SYGVNS. From the cysteine through the phenylalanine, the CDR3 covers 12 amino acids. Here the CDR3 DNA is all that survives: 36 bases in frame from base 1.

The chain was built from TRBV25-1 and TRBJ2-2; no D segment can be confidently identified. The receptor was derived from a male patient between 2 and 15 years old who had a stem cell transplant for acute lymphoblastic leukemia, so the T cells may come from the graft donor. Sequencing used PBMCs, mostly from graft donor cells, obtained 360 days after TCRalphabeta/CD19-depleted stem cell transplant. The CDR3 protein: CASKQNTGELFF. The nucleotide sequence reads TGTGCCAGCAAGCAGAACACCGGGGAGCTGTTTTTT.